This T cell receptor beta chain was identified during a study of shared clonotypes between healthy human individuals (dated by TCRdb to about 2020). In the study overall: A couple of women and a few men aged 18 to 49 years were included in the cohort. The study deeply sequenced blood TCR repertoires of five healthy adults to estimate repertoire size and the extent of clonotype sharing between individuals. To increase sequencing depth and limit assay-specific biases, different laboratories used diverse techniques to prepare libraries and sequence TCR repertoires. Leukapheresis yielded between about 0.9 and 9 billion PBMCs per donor. Points the paper makes about the study in general: Because the study included only a small number of donors, the genetic and exposure-history diversity represented was limited. Sampling was limited to blood, and TCR repertoires in tissue likely differ from TCR repertoires in blood. Pairwise subsampling led to the expectation that sequencing depth would affect the degree of clonotype sharing among donors.

About this clone: It lacks a known antigen. Qualities for individual bases were not recorded, and no much larger clone is one base off.

Using the deep immunoSEQ assay, multiplex PCR amplified TCR CDR3 regions from genomic DNA. Extracted genomic DNA from each cell subset was spread evenly across all wells of several immunoSEQ 96-well plates, with each plate serving as a replicate. For unsorted PBMC, each replicate PCR was loaded with approximately 330 ng genomic DNA, equivalent to 30,000 or so T cell genomes. Ten immunoSEQ deep assay plates were used to sequence unsorted PBMC genomic DNA. Purified libraries were quantified with a Qubit 3.0 fluorometer, sized on a Bioanalyzer 2100, and re-quantified with the KAPA Library Quantification kit. Every immunoSEQ 96-well plate was sequenced on a dedicated single-read 150-cycle Illumina NextSeq 550 flow cell. In the original analysis: Because only junctional sequences without quality scores were contained in the immunoSEQ output, filtering matching that applied to full-length reads could not be performed. To assign V/J genes and CDR3, sequences were annotated using PyIR, a Python wrapper for IgBLAST v1.9, with IMGT germline references. Reads were filtered out if the reads had weak V/J assignments (E-value above 1e-6), no CDR3, stop codons, out-of-frame junctions, or ambiguous translated residues. V3J clonotypes were defined by identical inferred V gene, J gene, and CDR3 amino acid sequence. Percentage overlap between repertoires was computed as shared unique clonotypes divided by the size of the smaller repertoire. RTK rarefaction, the Chao1 estimator, and Recon v2.1 estimates of unobserved clonotypes were used to assess repertoire richness. TCRdb re-hosts the immuneACCESS table, in-frame sequences only. Its copies lack some clones; in the studies checked, an unresolved V gene accounts for under half of them, and the cause for the rest is not known. V and J calls and clone size come straight from that table; D and trimming were deduced from the DNA. Recorded for this sample are fewer than 550,000 clones; nearly 80% of them occurred a single time. Around 12% of the sample belongs to the ten largest clones.

Trimming costs V 0 bases and J 4 bases, and their ends lie 14 bases apart. The CDR3 measures 16 amino acids from cysteine to phenylalanine. The CDR3 DNA has 48 bases and is translated from base 1. The CDR1 and CDR2 encoded by the germline V gene are SGDLS and YYNGEE. The donors were healthy, HIV-negative adults with no recently reported acute infections or vaccinations. All donors were Caucasian adults living in Nashville, Tennessee, USA. For unsorted samples, some 87 million PBMCs were counted, and genomic DNA was extracted using the QIAamp DNA Blood Mini kit. After blood collection by leukapheresis, PBMCs were isolated using Ficoll-Histopaque density gradient centrifugation and then cryopreserved in the vapor phase of liquid nitrogen.

The sequence was obtained from a woman aged 35 to 49 in good health. Some clones in this sample may be carry-over from other donors' samples. Sequenced: PBMCs. Recombination joined TRBV9 with TRBJ2-1, and perhaps TRBD2 as D gene, on 7 matching bases. The CDR3 reads CASSVARGADYNEQFF. The nucleotide sequence is given as TGTGCCAGCAGCGTAGCTCGGGGGGCCGATTACAATGAGCAGTTCTTC.